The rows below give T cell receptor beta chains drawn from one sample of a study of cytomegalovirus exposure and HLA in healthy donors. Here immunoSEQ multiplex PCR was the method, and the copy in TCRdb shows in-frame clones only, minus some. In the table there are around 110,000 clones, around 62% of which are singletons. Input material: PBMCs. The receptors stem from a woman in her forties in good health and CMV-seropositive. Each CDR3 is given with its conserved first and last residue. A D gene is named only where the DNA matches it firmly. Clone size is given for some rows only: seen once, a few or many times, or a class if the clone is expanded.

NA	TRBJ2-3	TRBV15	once	TGTGCCACCAGCAGAGAGCGACTCTTACAAGATACGCAGTATTTT	CATSRERLLQDTQYF
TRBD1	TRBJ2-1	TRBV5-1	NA	TGCGCCAGCAGCCCCCGTCCGGGGACAGGGGACAATGAGCAGTTCTTC	CASSPRPGTGDNEQFF
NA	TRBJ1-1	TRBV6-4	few	TGTGCCAGCAGTGACTCGGCAGAGAACACTGAAGCTTTCTTT	CASSDSAENTEAFF
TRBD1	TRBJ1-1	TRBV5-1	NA	TGCGCCAGCAGCCCCCGGACAGGGAGGAAGGGGAAGAACACTGAAGCTTTCTTT	CASSPRTGRKGKNTEAFF
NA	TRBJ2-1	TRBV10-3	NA	TGTGCCATCAGTGAGTCTGAGGCGGAGTCGCAGTTCTTC	CAISESEAESQFF
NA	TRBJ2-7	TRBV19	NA	TGTGCCAGTAGTATAGTTGCGGGACCCTACGAGCAGTACTTC	CASSIVAGPYEQYF
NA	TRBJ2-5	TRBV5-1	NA	TGCGCCAGCAGCTTGGCCGAGATAACCCTTGAGACCCAGTACTTC	CASSLAEITLETQYF
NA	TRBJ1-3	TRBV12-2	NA	TGTGCAAGTCGCTGGACAGGCTTAGGAAACACCATATATTTT	CASRWTGLGNTIYF
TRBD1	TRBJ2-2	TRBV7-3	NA	TGTGCCAGCAGGCGGGACAGGGGGTACACCGGGGAGCTGTTTTTT	CASRRDRGYTGELFF
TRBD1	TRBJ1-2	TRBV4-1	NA	TGCGCCAGCAGAGGGACAGCGCCTGGCTACACCTTC	CASRGTAPGYTF
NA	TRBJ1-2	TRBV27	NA	TGTGCCAGCAGCCCCGCGGCAATTAACTATGGCTACACCTTC	CASSPAAINYGYTF
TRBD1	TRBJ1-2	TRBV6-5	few	TGTGCCAGCAGTTACGCCGCAGCGGGACAGGGGGCTGGCTACACCTTC	CASSYAAAGQGAGYTF
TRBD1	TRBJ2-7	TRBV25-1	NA	TGTGCCAGCAGTAGGACAGGGGTTCCCTACGAGCAGTACTTC	CASSRTGVPYEQYF
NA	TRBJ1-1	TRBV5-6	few	TGTGCCAGCAGCTTGGTCATTGGGGGGGGCACTGAAGCTTTCTTT	CASSLVIGGGTEAFF
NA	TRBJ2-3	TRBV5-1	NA	TGCGCCAGCAGCTGGAAACAGGCCCCCACAGATACGCAGTATTTT	CASSWKQAPTDTQYF
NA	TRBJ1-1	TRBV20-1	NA	TGCAGTGCATTACCGAGCGTTGAAGCTTTCTTT	CSALPSVEAFF
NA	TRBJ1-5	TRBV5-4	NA	TGTGCCAGCAGCTCGGACATTGGACAGCCCCAGCATTTT	CASSSDIGQPQHF
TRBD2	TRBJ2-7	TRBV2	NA	TGTGCCAGCAGGGTGGCTAGCGGCTCCTACGAGCAGTACTTC	CASRVASGSYEQYF
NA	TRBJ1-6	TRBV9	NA	TGTGCCAGCAGCGTAGGCTCCGGGTCACCCCTCCACTTT	CASSVGSGSPLHF
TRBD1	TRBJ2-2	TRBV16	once	TGTGCCAGCAGCCCCCAAGGACAGGGGAACACCGGGGAGCTGTTTTTT	CASSPQGQGNTGELFF
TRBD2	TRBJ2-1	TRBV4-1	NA	TGCGCCAGCAGCCCCCCAGGACTAGCGGACAATGAGCAGTTCTTC	CASSPPGLADNEQFF
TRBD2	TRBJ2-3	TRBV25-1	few	TGTGCCAGCACCGGGGGAGGGCCCGCAGATACGCAGTATTTT	CASTGGGPADTQYF
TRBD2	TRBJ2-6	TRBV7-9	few	TGTGCCAGCAGCTTCAAGCGGGGGCGTCCCTCTGGGGCCAACGTCCTGACTTTC	CASSFKRGRPSGANVLTF
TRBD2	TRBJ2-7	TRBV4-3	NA	TGCGCCAGCAGCCAAGATATCGGGAGGCCCGACGAGCAGTACTTC	CASSQDIGRPDEQYF
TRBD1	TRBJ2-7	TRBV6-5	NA	TGTGCCAGCACCCCGGGGACAGTCTCCTACGAGCAGTACTTC	CASTPGTVSYEQYF
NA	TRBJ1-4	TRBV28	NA	TGTGCCAGCAGTTTTCTAGGGAGCTCTGAAAAACTGTTTTTT	CASSFLGSSEKLFF
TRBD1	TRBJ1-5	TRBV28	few	TGTGCCAGCAGTTCAGTACAGGGGACCAATCAGCCCCAGCATTTT	CASSSVQGTNQPQHF
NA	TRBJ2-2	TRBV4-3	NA	TGCGCCAGCAGCCAACAGGCGGCGGGCGGGGAGCTGTTTTTT	CASSQQAAGGELFF
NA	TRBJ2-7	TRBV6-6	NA	TGTGCCAGCAGTTATCGGGGACTTTCCCTGGGCGAGCAGTACTTC	CASSYRGLSLGEQYF
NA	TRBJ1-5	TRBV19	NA	TGTGCCAGTAGCCCTTGGGCAGGGCGTCATCAGCCCCAGCATTTT	CASSPWAGRHQPQHF
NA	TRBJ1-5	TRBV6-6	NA	TGTGCCAGCAGGCGGACAGAAAATCAGCCCCAGCATTTT	CASRRTENQPQHF
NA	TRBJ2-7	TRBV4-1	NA	TGCGCCAGCAGCCAAGAGAGGGGGGGGGCCGAAATACCCTACGAGCAGTACTTC	CASSQERGGAEIPYEQYF
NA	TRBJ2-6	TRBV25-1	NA	TGTGCCAGCAGTGGTTTTAGGGGTTCTGGGGCCAACGTCCTGACTTTC	CASSGFRGSGANVLTF
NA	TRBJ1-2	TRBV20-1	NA	TGCAGTGTACAAGGCTACACCTTC	CSVQGYTF
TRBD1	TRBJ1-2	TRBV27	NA	TGTGCCAGCAGTCCCGGACAGGGGGTTGGCTACACCTTC	CASSPGQGVGYTF
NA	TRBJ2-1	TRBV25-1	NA	TGTGCCAGCAGTGAATTAACAGCCTACAATGAGCAGTTCTTC	CASSELTAYNEQFF
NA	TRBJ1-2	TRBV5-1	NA	TGCGCCAGCAGCTTGGCAGAGACTAGTGGGGATGGCTACACCTTC	CASSLAETSGDGYTF
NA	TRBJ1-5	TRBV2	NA	TGTGCCAGCGATTCTAGGCCGAGCAATCAGCCCCAGCATTTT	CASDSRPSNQPQHF